The text below deals with one T cell receptor (beta chain). The data originate from a study of blood T cell repertoires in COVID-19. Background on the study: Samples taken during acute and convalescent COVID-19 were collected in the United States, Italy and Spain.

After removal of 1 base from V and 5 bases from J, the junction contained 8 bases not matched to a gene. The CDR3 has 16 amino acids. Looked up from germline, CDR1 is SGHDT and CDR2 is YYEEEE. Under the authors' procedure: Amplified reference gene primers provided the basis for estimating nucleated cell counts. The repertoire was sequenced with immunoSEQ multiplex PCR; TCRdb's copy has only in-frame clones and lacks some. The V and J calls and clone size were taken over from that table, and D and trimming were inferred from the DNA. The table lists 90,000 to 120,000 clones, about four fifths of them singletons.

This sequence was found in a human donor in a cohort sampled during active COVID-19. V usage is TRBV5-6 and J usage is TRBJ2-1, with 8 bases lining up with TRBD2. The sequenced sample consisted of peripheral blood. CDR3 sequence: CASSLPGGPPHNEQFF. The CDR3 bases are TGTGCCAGCAGCTTGCCGGGAGGGCCCCCCCACAATGAGCAGTTCTTC.